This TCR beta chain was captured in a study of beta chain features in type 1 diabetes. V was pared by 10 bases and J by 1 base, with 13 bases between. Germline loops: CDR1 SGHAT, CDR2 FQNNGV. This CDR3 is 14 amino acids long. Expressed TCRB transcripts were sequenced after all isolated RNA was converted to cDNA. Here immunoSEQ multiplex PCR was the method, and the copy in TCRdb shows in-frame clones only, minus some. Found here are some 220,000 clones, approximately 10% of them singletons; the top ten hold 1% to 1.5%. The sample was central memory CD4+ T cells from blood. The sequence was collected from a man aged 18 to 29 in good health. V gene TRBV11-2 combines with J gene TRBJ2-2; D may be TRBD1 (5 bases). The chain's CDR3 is CATKETENTGELFF. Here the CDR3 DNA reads TGTGCCACCAAAGAGACAGAGAACACCGGGGAGCTGTTTTTT.